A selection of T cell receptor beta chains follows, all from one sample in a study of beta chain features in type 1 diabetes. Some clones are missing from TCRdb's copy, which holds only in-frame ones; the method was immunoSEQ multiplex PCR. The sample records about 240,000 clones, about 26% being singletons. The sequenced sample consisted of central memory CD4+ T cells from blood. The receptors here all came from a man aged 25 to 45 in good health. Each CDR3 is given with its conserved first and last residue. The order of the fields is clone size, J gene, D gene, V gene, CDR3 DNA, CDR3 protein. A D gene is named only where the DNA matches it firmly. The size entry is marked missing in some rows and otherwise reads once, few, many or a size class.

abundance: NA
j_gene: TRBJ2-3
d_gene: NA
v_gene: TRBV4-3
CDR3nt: TGCGCCAGCAGCCAAGATATTGGGGGCGTCAGAGATACGCAGTATTTT
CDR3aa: CASSQDIGGVRDTQYF

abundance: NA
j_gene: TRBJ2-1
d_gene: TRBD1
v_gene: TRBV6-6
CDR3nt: TGTGCCAGCAGTTCCTCGGACAGGTACTACAATGAGCAGTTCTTC
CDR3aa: CASSSSDRYYNEQFF

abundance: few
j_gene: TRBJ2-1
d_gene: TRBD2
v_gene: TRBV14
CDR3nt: TGTGCCAGCAGCCAAGCCTTATGGCGTACTAGCGGGAGGAATGGTGAGCAGTTCTTC
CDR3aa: CASSQALWRTSGRNGEQFF

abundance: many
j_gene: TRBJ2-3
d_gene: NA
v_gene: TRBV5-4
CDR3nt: TGTGCCAGCAGCAGGGAAGGGACCGGGGGCGCAGATACGCAGTATTTT
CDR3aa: CASSREGTGGADTQYF

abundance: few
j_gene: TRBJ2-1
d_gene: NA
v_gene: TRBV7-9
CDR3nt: TGTGCCAGCAGCTTAGGGGCACGCAATGAGCAGTTCTTC
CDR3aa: CASSLGARNEQFF

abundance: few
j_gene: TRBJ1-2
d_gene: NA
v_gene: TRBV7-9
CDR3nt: TGTGCCAGCAGCCCCCTGACGGATAACTATGGCTACACCTTC
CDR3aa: CASSPLTDNYGYTF

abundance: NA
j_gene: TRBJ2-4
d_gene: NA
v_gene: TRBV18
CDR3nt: TGTGCCAGCTCACCACCCGCGGTCTCTGACATTCAGTACTTC
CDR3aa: CASSPPAVSDIQYF

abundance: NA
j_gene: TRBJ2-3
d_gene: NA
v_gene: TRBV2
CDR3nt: TGTGCCAGCAGCGTAAAAGTCGGGGCGCATGATACGCAGTATTTT
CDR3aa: CASSVKVGAHDTQYF

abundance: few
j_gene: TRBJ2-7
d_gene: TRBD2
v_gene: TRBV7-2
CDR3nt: TGTGCCAGCAGCTCCATCGGACTAGCGTACGAGCAGTACTTC
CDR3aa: CASSSIGLAYEQYF

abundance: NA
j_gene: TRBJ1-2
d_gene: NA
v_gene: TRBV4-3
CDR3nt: TGCGCCAGCAGCCAAGTACAGAGCTATGGCTACACCTTC
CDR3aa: CASSQVQSYGYTF

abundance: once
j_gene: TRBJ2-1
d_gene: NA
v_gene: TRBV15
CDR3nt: TGTGCCACCAGTCCGCCGCGCCAGGGGATCGTCAATGAGCAGTTCTTC
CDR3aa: CATSPPRQGIVNEQFF

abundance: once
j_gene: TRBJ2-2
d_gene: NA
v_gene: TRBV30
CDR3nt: TGTGCCTGGAGTTTCGGCAGGGCCCCCGGGGAGCTGTTTTTT
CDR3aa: CAWSFGRAPGELFF

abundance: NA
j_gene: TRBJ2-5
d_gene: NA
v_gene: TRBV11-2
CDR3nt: TGTGCCAGCAGCTTAGACAGCGGGTACCAAGAGACCCAGTACTTC
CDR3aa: CASSLDSGYQETQYF

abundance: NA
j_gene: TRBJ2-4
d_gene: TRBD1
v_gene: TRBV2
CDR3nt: TGTGCCAGCAGCGACGGGGACAGGGGCAAAGTTCAGTACTTC
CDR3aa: CASSDGDRGKVQYF

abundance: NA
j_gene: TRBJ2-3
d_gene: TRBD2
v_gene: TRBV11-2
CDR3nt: TGTGCCAGCAGCTTTAAGAGACTAGCGACCAACTGGGGCACAGATACGCAGTATTTT
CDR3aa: CASSFKRLATNWGTDTQYF

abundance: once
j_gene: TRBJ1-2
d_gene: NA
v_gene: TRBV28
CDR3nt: TGTGCCACCTCGTTTGGATCCCCTCCTTATGGCTACACCTTC
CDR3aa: CATSFGSPPYGYTF

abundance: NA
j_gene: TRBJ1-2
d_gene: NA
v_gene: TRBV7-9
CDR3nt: TGTGCCAGCAGCTACAGAGCGTATGGCTACACCTTC
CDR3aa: CASSYRAYGYTF

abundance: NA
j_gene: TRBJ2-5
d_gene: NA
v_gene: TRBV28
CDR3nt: TGTGCCAGCAGTGGGAGCGACACCTTGAAGACCCAGTACTTC
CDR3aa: CASSGSDTLKTQYF

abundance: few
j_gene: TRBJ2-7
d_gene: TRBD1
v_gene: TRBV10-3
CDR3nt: TGTGCCATACAGGGGGCCTACGAGCAGTACTTC
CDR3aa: CAIQGAYEQYF

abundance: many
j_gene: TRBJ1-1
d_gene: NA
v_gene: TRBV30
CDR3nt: TGTGCCTGGAGTCCAACTCGGGAAGCTTTCTTT
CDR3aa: CAWSPTREAFF

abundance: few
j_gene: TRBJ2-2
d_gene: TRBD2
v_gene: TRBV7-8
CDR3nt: TGTGCCAGCAGCCTGGGGACTAGATACACCGGGGAGCTGTTTTTT
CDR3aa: CASSLGTRYTGELFF

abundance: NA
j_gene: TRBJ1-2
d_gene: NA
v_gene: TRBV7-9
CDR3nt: TGTGCCAGCAGCCCCACAACAGAGGGGACAGGCTACACCTTC
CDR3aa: CASSPTTEGTGYTF

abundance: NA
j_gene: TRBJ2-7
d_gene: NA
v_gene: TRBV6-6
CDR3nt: TGTGCCAGCAGCCCAGGCCTCTCCTACGAGCAGTACTTC
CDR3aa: CASSPGLSYEQYF

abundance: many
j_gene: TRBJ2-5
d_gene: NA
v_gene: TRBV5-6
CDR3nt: TGTGCCAGCAGCCAAACGGGGAAAAGGGCCCAAGAGACCCAGTACTTC
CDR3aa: CASSQTGKRAQETQYF

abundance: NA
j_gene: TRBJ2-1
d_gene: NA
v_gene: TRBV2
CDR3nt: TGTGCCAGCGCGAGGGGGGAGGGCCCCGATGAGCAGTTCTTC
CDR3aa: CASARGEGPDEQFF

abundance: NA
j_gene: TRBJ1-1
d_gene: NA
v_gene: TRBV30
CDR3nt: TGTGCCTGGAACCAGGGAGGGAACACTGAAGCTTTCTTT
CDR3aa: CAWNQGGNTEAFF

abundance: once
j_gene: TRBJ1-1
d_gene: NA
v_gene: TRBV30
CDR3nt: TGTGCCTGGAGTGTAAGTAGAAGGGCTGAAGCTTTCTTT
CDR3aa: CAWSVSRRAEAFF

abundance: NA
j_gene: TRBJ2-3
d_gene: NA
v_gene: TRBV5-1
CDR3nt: TGCGCCAGCAGCTTGGCGTCAACTAGCAAGACAGATACGCAGTATTTT
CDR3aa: CASSLASTSKTDTQYF

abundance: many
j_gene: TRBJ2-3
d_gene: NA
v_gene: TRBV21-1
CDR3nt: TGTGCCAGCAGCAAAGTAACAGATACGCAGTATTTT
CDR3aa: CASSKVTDTQYF

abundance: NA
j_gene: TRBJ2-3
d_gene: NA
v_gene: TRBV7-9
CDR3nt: TGTGCCAGCAGCTTAGTTGCAGCGAGCACAGATACGCAGTATTTT
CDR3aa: CASSLVAASTDTQYF

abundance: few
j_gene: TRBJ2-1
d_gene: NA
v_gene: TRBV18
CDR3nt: TGTGCCAGCTCACCCTCCGCGGCCACAGCTCGCAATGAGCAGTTCTTC
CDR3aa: CASSPSAATARNEQFF